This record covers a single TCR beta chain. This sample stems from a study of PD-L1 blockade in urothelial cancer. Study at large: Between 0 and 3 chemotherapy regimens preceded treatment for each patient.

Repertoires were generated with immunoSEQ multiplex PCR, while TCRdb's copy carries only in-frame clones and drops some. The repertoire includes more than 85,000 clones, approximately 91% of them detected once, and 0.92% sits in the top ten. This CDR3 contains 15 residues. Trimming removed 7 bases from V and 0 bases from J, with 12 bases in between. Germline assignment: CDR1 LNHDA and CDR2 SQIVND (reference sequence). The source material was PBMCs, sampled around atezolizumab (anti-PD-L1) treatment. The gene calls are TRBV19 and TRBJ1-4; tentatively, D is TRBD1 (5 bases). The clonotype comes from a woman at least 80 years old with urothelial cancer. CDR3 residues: CASTLAGATNEKLFF. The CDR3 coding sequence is TGTGCCAGTACTTTGGCGGGGGCAACTAATGAAAAACTGTTTTTT.